The sample holds many counts of the clone carrying this T cell receptor (beta chain). The antigen remains unidentified. The data derive from a study of breast tumors, draining lymph nodes, adjacent tissues. Study-level findings and limits: Findings are consistent with lymph node origin and intratumoral expansion of most tumor T cells. Tumor repertoires ranked between lymph nodes and nontumor tissue in diversity, with V and J gene preferences. Data only fit, rather than demonstrated, lymph node origin of most tumor T cells. Luminal-like breast cancer showed significantly higher tumor–nontumor repertoire similarity than basal-like.

TCRdb reprocessed the multiplex PCR reads with MiXCR, giving one entry per CDR3 protein. Here the sample spans some 170,000 distinct CDR3 sequences, 33% being singletons. The CDR3 runs 16 residues. Trimming at V came to 3 bases and at J to 0 bases, leaving 7 bases not matched to a gene. The germline V gene has CDR1 SGHTA and CDR2 FQGNSA. Breast cancer patients provided tissue from their axillary draining lymph nodes. This clonotype was sampled from a female donor with breast cancer. Some clones in this sample may be carry-over from other donors' samples. This chain connects TRBV7-2 to TRBJ1-2; 7 positions match TRBD1. The sample comprised axillary lymph node tissue. The CDR3 bases are TGTGCCAGCAGCTTTGGACAGGCAGGTGCTAACTATGGCTACACCTTC. Protein product: CASSFGQAGANYGYTF.